These 7 T cell receptor beta chains came from one sample sequenced in a study of shared clonotypes between healthy human individuals. The data were produced by immunoSEQ multiplex PCR, yet TCRdb's version contains in-frame clones alone and is incomplete. The sample lists about 2 million clones, about 95% occurring once. Naive CD8 populations comprised CD45RO-negative cells positively selected for CCR7, excluding terminally differentiated effector memory CD45RA+ cells. The sequencing input was naive CD8+ T cells sorted from blood. The receptor set was obtained from a man between 18 and 35 years old in good health.

The chain is built from TRBV6-5 and TRBJ2-7, with 8 bases aligning to TRBD1. The CDR3 runs to 15 residues. With 6 bases clipped from V and 4 bases from J, the junction kept 11 bases outside the gene matches. The V gene's germline CDR1 is MNHEY and CDR2 SVGAGI. CDR3 DNA sequence: TGTGCCAGCAGCCCGAGCCAGGGGGCCTTGTACGAGCAGTACTTC. Protein: CASSPSQGALYEQYF.

V is TRBV7-9 and J is TRBJ2-2; 8 bases are a match to TRBD1. The CDR3 extends over 15 amino acids. V lost 5 bases, J lost 4 bases, and 6 bases stayed unmatched. Germline values: CDR1 SEHNR, CDR2 FQNEAQ (reference sequence). CDR3 amino acids: CASSLVTGATGELFF. The CDR3 DNA follows: TGTGCCAGCAGCCTAGTGACAGGGGCCACCGGGGAGCTGTTTTTT.

The chain carries TRBV5-3 and TRBJ1-6; no clear D gene. TRBV5-3 is treated as an ORF (open reading frame) with a function not yet certain. This CDR3 comprises 14 residues. The V and J ends lost 5 bases and 3 bases respectively, with 9 bases between them. Written as DNA, the CDR3 is TGTGCCAGAAGGAAGCCCTTCTATAATTCACCCCTCCACTTT. This codes for CARRKPFYNSPLHF.

The chain uses TRBV30 and TRBJ2-7; 13 positions match TRBD2. Germline trimming cut 1 base from V and 3 bases from J; bases unmatched to any gene: 9. This CDR3 region has 17 residues. CDR1 is GTSNPN, CDR2 SVGIG, per germline (reference sequence). Here the CDR3 reads CAWSALPRTSGSYEQYF. The CDR3 DNA reads as TGTGCCTGGAGTGCACTCCCTCGGACTAGCGGGAGCTACGAGCAGTACTTC. Filled out from reference TRBV30 and TRBJ2-7, the complete variable domain reads SQTIHQWPATLVQPVGSPLSLECTVEGTSNPNLYWYRQAAGRGLQLLFYSVGIGQISSEVPQNLSASRPQDRQFILSSKKLLLSDSGFYLCAWSALPRTSGSYEQYFGPGTRLTVT.

The chain has TRBV5-6 and TRBJ2-7; TRBD1 aligns across 8 bases. J gave up 5 bases and V 7 bases, and 8 bases lay outside the gene matches. This CDR3 spans 13 amino acids. Looked up from germline, CDR1 is SGHDT and CDR2 is YYEEEE. The CDR3 DNA reads TGTGCCAGCTCCGGGACAGGTTCCAACGAGCAGTACTTC. Its protein product is CASSGTGSNEQYF.

This rearrangement joins TRBV6-5 to TRBJ1-1; D ambiguous. Germline assignment: CDR1 MNHEY and CDR2 SVGAGI. This CDR3 contains 15 residues. V was clipped by 7 bases and J by 1 base, with 16 bases between them. In DNA, the CDR3 is TGTGCCAGCAAGAAGGGCTGGCGAGGGAACACTGAAGCTTTCTTT. This translates into CASKKGWRGNTEAFF.

J is TRBJ2-3 and V is TRBV4-1; 8 nucleotides match TRBD2. The CDR3 spans 17 residues. CDR1 and CDR2 from the germline V gene are MGHRA and YSYEKL. V trimming: 8 bases; J trimming: 2 bases; junction bases outside the gene matches: 15. The CDR3 coding sequence is TGCGCCAGCTCGGGCCGGGAGCGGGGGCGCACCACAGATACGCAGTATTTT. Amino acid sequence: CASSGRERGRTTDTQYF.